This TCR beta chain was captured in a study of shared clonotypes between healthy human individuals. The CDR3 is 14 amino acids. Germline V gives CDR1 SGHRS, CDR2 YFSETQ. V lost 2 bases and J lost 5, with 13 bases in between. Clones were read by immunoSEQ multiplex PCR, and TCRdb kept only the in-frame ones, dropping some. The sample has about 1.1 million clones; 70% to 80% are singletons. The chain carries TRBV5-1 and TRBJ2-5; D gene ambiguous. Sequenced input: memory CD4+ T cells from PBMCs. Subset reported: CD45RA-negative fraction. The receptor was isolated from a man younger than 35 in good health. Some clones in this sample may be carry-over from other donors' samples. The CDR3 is CASSFGGVWETQYF. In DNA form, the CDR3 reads TGCGCCAGCAGCTTCGGTGGGGTGTGGGAGACCCAGTACTTC.